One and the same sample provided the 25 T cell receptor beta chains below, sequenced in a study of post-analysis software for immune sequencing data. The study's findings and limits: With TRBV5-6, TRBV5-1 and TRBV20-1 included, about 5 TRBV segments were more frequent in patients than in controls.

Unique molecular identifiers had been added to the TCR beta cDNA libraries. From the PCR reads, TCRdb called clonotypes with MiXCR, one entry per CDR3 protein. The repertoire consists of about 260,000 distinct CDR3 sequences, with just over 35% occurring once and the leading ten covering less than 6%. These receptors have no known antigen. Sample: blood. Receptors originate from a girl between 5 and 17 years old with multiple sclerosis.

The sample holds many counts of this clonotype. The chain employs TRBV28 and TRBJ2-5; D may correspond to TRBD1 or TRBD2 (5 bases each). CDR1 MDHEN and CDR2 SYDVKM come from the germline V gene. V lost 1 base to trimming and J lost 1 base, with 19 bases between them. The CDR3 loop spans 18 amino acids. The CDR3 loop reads CASSLYGGSRLLQETQYF. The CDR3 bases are TGTGCCAGCAGTTTATATGGGGGAAGCAGGCTCCTCCAAGAGACCCAGTACTTC.

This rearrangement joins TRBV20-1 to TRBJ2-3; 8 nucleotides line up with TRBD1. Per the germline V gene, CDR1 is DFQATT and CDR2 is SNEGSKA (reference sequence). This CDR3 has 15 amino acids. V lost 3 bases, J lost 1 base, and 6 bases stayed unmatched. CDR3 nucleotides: TGCAGTGCTAGTTCTCAGGGACAGGGCACAGATACGCAGTATTTT. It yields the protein CSASSQGQGTDTQYF.

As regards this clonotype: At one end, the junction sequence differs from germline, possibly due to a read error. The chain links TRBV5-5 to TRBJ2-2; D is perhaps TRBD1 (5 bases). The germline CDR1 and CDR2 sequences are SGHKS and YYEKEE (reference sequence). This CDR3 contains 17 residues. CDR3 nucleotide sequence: TGTGCCAGCAGGTTGGGGCTGGCATCCACGAACACCGGGGAGCTGTTTTTT. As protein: CASRLGLASTNTGELFF.

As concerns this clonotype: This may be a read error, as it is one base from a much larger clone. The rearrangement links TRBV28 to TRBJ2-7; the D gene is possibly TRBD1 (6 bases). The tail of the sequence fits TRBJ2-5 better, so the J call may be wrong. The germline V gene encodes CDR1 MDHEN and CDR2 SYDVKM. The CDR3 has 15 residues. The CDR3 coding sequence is TGTGCCAGCAGGGAACAGGGAAGCGTCCAGGAGACCCAGTACTTC. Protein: CASREQGSVQETQYF.

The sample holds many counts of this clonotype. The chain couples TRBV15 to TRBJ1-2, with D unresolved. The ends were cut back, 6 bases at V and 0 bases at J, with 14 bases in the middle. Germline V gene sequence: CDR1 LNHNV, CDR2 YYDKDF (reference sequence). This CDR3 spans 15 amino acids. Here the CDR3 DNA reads TGTGCCACCAGGCTCAATACTGAAGCTAACTATGGCTACACCTTC. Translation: CATRLNTEANYGYTF.

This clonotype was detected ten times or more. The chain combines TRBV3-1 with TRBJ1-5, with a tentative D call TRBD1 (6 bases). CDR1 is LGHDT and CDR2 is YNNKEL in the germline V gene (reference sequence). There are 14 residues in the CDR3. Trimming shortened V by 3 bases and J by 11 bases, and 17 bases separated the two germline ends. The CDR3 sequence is CASSHGGPGSAQHF. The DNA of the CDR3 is TGTGCCAGCAGCCATGGGGGGCCCGGGTCGGCCCAGCATTTT.

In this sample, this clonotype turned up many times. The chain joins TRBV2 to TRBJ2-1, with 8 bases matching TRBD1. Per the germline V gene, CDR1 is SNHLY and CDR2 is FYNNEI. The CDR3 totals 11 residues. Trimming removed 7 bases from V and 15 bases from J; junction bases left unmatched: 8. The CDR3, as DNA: TGTGCCAGCAACTTGGGACAGGCAGGGTTCTTC. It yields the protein CASNLGQAGFF.

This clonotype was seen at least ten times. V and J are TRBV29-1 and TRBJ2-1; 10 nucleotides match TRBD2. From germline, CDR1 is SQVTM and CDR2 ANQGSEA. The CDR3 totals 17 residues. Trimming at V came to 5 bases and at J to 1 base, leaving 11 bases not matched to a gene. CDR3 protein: CSVQNPASGSSYNEQFF. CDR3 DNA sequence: TGCAGCGTTCAAAACCCGGCTAGCGGGAGTTCCTACAATGAGCAGTTCTTC.

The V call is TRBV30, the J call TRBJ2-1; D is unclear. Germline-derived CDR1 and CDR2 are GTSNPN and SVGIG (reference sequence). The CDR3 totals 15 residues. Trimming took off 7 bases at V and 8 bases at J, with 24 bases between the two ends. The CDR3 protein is CASSRIGRTTYEQFF. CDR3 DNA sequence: TGTGCCTCTTCACGAATCGGACGGACGACCTATGAGCAGTTCTTC.

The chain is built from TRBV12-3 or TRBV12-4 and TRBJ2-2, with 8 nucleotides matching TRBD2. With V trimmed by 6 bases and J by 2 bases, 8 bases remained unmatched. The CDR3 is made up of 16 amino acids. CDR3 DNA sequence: TGTGCCAGCAGCCCCGGGGGGGGAGGAAACACCGGGGAGCTGTTTTTT. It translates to CASSPGGGGNTGELFF.

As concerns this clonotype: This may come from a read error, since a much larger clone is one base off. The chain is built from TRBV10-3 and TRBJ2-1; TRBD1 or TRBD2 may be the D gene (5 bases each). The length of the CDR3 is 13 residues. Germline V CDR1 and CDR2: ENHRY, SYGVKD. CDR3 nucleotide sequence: TGTACCATCAGGACTGGGACCGACAATGAGCAGTTCTTC. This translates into CTIRTGTDNEQFF.

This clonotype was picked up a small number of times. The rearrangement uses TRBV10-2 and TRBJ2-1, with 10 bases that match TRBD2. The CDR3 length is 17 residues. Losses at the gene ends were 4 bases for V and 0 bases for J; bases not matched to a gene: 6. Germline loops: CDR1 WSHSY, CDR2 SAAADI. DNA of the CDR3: TGCGCCAGCAGTGCACCGGGACTAGCGAGCTCCTACAATGAGCAGTTCTTC. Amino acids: CASSAPGLASSYNEQFF.

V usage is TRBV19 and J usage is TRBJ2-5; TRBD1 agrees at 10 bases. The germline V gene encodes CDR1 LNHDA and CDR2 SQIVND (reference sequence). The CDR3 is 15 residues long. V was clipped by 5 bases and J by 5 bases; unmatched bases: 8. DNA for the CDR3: TGTGCCAGTAGTCTGACAGGGGGCATCGGGGAGACCCAGTACTTC. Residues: CASSLTGGIGETQYF.

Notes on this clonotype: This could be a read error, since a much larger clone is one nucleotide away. The CDR3 bases are TGTGCCAGCAGTGCCCCCCGGGGACAGGGAGCGAAAGAGACCCAGTACTTC. Translation: CASSAPRGQGAKETQYF. The chain employs TRBV25-1 and TRBJ2-7; 9 bases match TRBD1. Near its end, the DNA agrees better with TRBJ2-5, so the J call may be wrong. Germline assignment: CDR1 MGHDK and CDR2 SYGVNS. The CDR3 contains 17 residues.

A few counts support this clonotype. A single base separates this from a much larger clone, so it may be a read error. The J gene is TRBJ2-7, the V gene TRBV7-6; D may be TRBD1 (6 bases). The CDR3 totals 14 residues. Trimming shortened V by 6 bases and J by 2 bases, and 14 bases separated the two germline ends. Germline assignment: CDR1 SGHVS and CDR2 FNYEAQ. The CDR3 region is CASSPGEYPYEQYF. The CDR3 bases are TGTGCCAGCAGTCCAGGGGAGTACCCCTACGAGCAGTACTTC.

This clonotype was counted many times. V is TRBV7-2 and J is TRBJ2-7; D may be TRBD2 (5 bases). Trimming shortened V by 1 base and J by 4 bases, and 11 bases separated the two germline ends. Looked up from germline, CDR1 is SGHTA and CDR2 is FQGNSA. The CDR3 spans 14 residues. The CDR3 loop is CASSLVGGLYEQYF. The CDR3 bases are TGTGCCAGCAGCTTAGTAGGAGGCTTGTACGAGCAGTACTTC.

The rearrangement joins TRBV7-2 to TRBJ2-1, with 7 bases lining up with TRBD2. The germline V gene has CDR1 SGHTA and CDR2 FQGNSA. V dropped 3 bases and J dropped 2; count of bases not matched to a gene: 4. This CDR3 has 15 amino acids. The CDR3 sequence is CASSLASGTYNEQFF. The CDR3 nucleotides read TGTGCCAGCAGCTTGGCTAGCGGTACCTACAATGAGCAGTTCTTC.

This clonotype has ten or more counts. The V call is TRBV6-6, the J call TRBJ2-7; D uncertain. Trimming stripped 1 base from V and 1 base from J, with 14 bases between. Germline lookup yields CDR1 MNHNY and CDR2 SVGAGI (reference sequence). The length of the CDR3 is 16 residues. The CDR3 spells CASSYFRPAASYEQYF. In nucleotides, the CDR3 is TGTGCCAGCAGTTACTTTCGGCCCGCGGCGTCCTACGAGCAGTACTTC.

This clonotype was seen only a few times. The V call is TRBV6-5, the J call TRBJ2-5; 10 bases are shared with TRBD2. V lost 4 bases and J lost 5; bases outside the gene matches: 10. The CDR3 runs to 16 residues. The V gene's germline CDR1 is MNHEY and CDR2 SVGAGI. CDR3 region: CASSLASGSAGETQYF. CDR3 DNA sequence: TGTGCCAGCAGTTTGGCTAGCGGGAGTGCCGGGGAGACCCAGTACTTC.

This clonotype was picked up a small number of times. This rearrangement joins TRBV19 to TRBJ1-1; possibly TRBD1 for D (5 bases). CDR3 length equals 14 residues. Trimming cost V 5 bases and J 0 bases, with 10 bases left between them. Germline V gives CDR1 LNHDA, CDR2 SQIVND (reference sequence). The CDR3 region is CASSLGTMNTEAFF. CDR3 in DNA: TGTGCCAGTAGTCTCGGGACGATGAACACTGAAGCTTTCTTT.

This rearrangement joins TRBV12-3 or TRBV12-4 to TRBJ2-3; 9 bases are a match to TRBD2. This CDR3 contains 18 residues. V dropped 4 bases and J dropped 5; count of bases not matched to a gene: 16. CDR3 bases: TGTGCCAGCAGTTCGAACCGGGGCGGGAGGGCCGCTGGAGATACGCAGTATTTT. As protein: CASSSNRGGRAAGDTQYF.

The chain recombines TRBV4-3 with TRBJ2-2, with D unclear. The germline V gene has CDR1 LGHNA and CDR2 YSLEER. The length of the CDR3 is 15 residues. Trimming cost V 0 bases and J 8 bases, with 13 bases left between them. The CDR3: CASSQDFGLGGELFF. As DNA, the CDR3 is TGCGCCAGCAGCCAAGATTTCGGGCTCGGTGGGGAGCTGTTTTTT.

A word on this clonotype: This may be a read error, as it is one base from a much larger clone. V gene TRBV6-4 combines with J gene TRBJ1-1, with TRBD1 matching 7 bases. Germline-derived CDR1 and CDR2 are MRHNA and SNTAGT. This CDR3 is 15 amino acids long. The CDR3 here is CAGRRSQGGNTEAFF. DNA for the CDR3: TGTGCCGGCAGGCGATCTCAGGGGGGAAACACTGAAGCTTTCTTT.

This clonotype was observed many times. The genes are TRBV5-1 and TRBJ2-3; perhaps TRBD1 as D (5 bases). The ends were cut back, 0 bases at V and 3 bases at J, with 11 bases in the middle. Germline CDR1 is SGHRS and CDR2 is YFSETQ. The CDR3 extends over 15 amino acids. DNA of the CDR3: TGCGCCAGCAGCTTGGAGCAGGGCTGGACAGATACGCAGTATTTT. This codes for CASSLEQGWTDTQYF.

CDR3 amino acids: CASSLVVQGGSNTGELFF. Written as DNA, the CDR3 is TGCGCCAGCAGCTTGGTTGTACAGGGTGGATCGAACACCGGGGAGCTGTTTTTT. The chain recombines TRBV5-1 with TRBJ2-2, with D possibly matching TRBD1 (6 bases). This CDR3 has 18 amino acids. CDR1 and CDR2 (germline): SGHRS, YFSETQ. V gave up 0 bases and J gave up 0 bases, with 15 bases separating them.